These 10 T cell receptor beta chains were all obtained from the same sample, sequenced in a study of human T cells and chemical hapten exposure. Indicated time point: patch test 1, 2 weeks after DPC sensitization. Treatment denoted: therapeutic diphenylcyclopropenone sensitization with weekly scalp DPC. TCRdb passed the RACE reads through MiXCR, listing each CDR3 protein once. Of roughly 380,000 distinct CDR3 sequences in the sample, 4% to 5.5% were seen once. Sequencing used whole blood, obtained in connection with sensitization to the hapten diphenylcyclopropenone (DPC). These receptors came from a woman aged 45-65 years with alopecia areata. Some clones in this sample may be carry-over from other donors' samples.

This clonotype came up a few times. The rearrangement links TRBV3-1 to TRBJ1-5, with D uncertain. The V gene lost 3 bases and the J gene lost 5 bases, with 11 bases spanning the gap. The CDR3 totals 14 residues. Germline V gene lookup returns CDR1 LGHDT and CDR2 YNNKEL (reference sequence). The CDR3 bases are TGTGCCAGCAGCCATAAGACGGGGTATCAGCCCCAGCATTTT. Translated, it gives CASSHKTGYQPQHF. The whole variable domain, remainder taken from reference TRBV3-1 and TRBJ1-5, is DTAVSQTPKYLVTQMGNDKSIKCEQNLGHDTMYWYKQDSKKFLKIMFSYNNKELIINETVPNRFSPKSPDKAHLNLHINSLELGDSAVYFCASSHKTGYQPQHFGDGTRLSIL.

Many counts were recorded for this clonotype. The V call is TRBV9, the J call TRBJ2-1, with 13 bases aligning to TRBD2. This CDR3 spans 17 amino acids. After removal of 2 bases from V and 5 bases from J, the junction contained 7 bases not matched to a gene. The germline V gene encodes CDR1 SGDLS and CDR2 YYNGEE. In DNA form, the CDR3 reads TGTGCCAGCAGCGTCGGGACTAGCGGGATTCCTGACAATGAGCAGTTCTTC. It yields the protein CASSVGTSGIPDNEQFF. Full variable domain (remainder filled in from reference TRBV9 and TRBJ2-1): DSGVTQTPKHLITATGQRVTLRCSPRSGDLSVYWYQQSLDQGLQFLIQYYNGEERAKGNILERFSAQQFPDLHSELNLSSLELGDSALYFCASSVGTSGIPDNEQFFGPGTRLTVL.

In its sample, this clonotype was seen many times. This sequence joins TRBV28 and TRBJ1-1; D not certain. V was pared by 6 bases and J by 6 bases, with 14 bases between. Germline V gene sequence: CDR1 MDHEN, CDR2 SYDVKM. This CDR3 is 13 amino acids long. DNA for the CDR3: TGTGCCAGCAGCTACAAAAACAGTGCTGAAGCTTTCTTT. This translates into CASSYKNSAEAFF.

The CDR3 DNA reads TGTGCCAGCAGCCAAGATGTTGCTAGCGGGGTCGGTGATACGCAGTATTTT. Protein: CASSQDVASGVGDTQYF. V gene TRBV3-1 combines with J gene TRBJ2-3, with 9 bases matching TRBD2. The CDR3 extends over 17 amino acids. The V gene end was trimmed by 0 bases and the J gene end by 6 bases; junction bases not matched to a gene: 10. The V gene's germline CDR1 is LGHDT and CDR2 YNNKEL (reference sequence).

This clonotype showed up just a few times. The chain combines TRBV6-2 or TRBV6-3 with TRBJ2-7; tentatively, D is TRBD2 (5 bases). CDR1 MNHEY and CDR2 SVGEGT come from the germline V gene. V was trimmed by 0 bases and J by 2 bases, leaving 17 bases between them. This CDR3 has 17 amino acids. For the CDR3, the DNA is TGTGCCAGCAGTTACTCGAGGACTGGTGGTAGCCCCTACGAGCAGTACTTC. Protein product: CASSYSRTGGSPYEQYF.

This clonotype was detected a few times. This chain's CDR3 is CASSFYGRQPGELFF. The CDR3 coding sequence is TGTGCCAGCAGCTTCTACGGCAGACAACCCGGGGAGCTGTTTTTT. The rearrangement joins TRBV5-6 to TRBJ2-2; D is undetermined. The V gene's germline CDR1 is SGHDT and CDR2 YYEEEE. The germline V and J ends were trimmed by 2 bases and 6 bases, with 14 bases remaining between them. The CDR3 spans 15 residues.

This clonotype was seen a few times. J is TRBJ2-7 and V is TRBV3-1; 10 nucleotides line up with TRBD1. J gave up 3 bases and V 4 bases, and 9 bases lay outside the gene matches. The CDR3 contains 16 residues. CDR1 and CDR2 from the germline V gene are LGHDT and YNNKEL (reference sequence). The CDR3, as DNA: TGTGCCAGCAGCCCCAGGGACAGGGGCCGCCACTACGAGCAGTACTTC. It is translated as CASSPRDRGRHYEQYF.

This clonotype was observed at least ten times. The chain links TRBV6-1 to TRBJ2-5; 11 positions agree with TRBD2. After removal of 7 bases from V and 4 bases from J, the junction contained 2 bases not matched to a gene. Germline V CDR1 and CDR2: MNHNS, SASEGT. This CDR3 region has 13 residues. The CDR3 spells CASKTSGVETQYF. As DNA, the CDR3 is TGTGCCAGCAAGACTAGCGGGGTAGAGACCCAGTACTTC.

This clonotype has at least ten counts. V usage is TRBV3-1 and J usage is TRBJ2-5; D is unclear. Trimming removed 0 bases from V and 1 base from J, with 6 bases in between. CDR3 size: 14 residues. Per germline, CDR1 LGHDT and CDR2 YNNKEL (reference sequence). CDR3 bases: TGTGCCAGCAGCCAAGATCAGTTCCAAGAGACCCAGTACTTC. It translates to CASSQDQFQETQYF.

This clonotype occurred many times. The J gene is TRBJ2-3, the V gene TRBV20-1, with TRBD2 as a possible D gene (6 bases). Germline loops: CDR1 DFQATT, CDR2 SNEGSKA (reference sequence). V was shortened by 7 bases and J by 4 bases, with 15 bases between the two germline ends. The CDR3 runs 13 residues. This chain's CDR3 is CSVTQPGADTQYF. For the CDR3, the DNA is TGCAGTGTTACGCAGCCGGGAGCAGATACGCAGTATTTT.